The clone carrying this T cell receptor (beta chain) came up many times. The target antigen is unknown. Profiled with immunoSEQ multiplex PCR; TCRdb holds only in-frame clones, not every one. There are more than 30,000 clones in the sample, none observed a single time. The sample originates from a study of T cells after posttransplantation cyclophosphamide. Study results and limitations: After PTCy, TRB diversity resembled that of CNI/methotrexate controls. Skin or GI-infiltrating T cells shared few TRB sequences with blood.

The CDR3 is 18 residues long. The V segment lost 2 bases and the J segment 0 bases; nucleotides outside the gene matches: 5. CDR1 and CDR2 from the germline V gene are SGHTA and FQGTGA. The gene calls are TRBV7-3 and TRBJ2-1, with 12 nucleotides matching TRBD2. The TCR originated in a girl aged 5-17 years in good health, CMV-negative, and a related stem cell transplant donor. The sequencing sample was made of PBMCs. The CDR3 sequence: CASSLELAGGLSYNEQFF. The CDR3 nucleotides read TGTGCCAGCAGCTTAGAACTAGCGGGGGGCCTCTCCTACAATGAGCAGTTCTTC.